These 6 T cell receptor beta chains were all obtained from the same sample, sequenced in a study of cytomegalovirus exposure and HLA in healthy donors. 60 Vbeta and 13 Jbeta primers were used in PCR. Only in-frame clones appear in the TCRdb table, and some are missing; sequencing was by immunoSEQ multiplex PCR. This table has 85,000 to 120,000 clones, around 75% appearing once. Source material: PBMCs. These receptor sequences come from a female donor in good health and CMV-seronegative.

The chain combines TRBV19 with TRBJ1-1, with 7 nucleotides matching TRBD1. Germline-derived CDR1 and CDR2 are LNHDA and SQIVND (reference sequence). CDR3 size: 11 residues. Germline trimming cut 4 bases from V and 11 bases from J; bases unmatched to any gene: 4. The DNA of the CDR3 is TGTGCCAGTAGTAATACAGGGGATGCTTTCTTT. Protein: CASSNTGDAFF.

The count of this clone is one. The CDR3 is CASSLAGVGVNTEAFF. The CDR3 DNA follows: TGCGCCAGCAGCTTGGCAGGGGTGGGGGTGAACACTGAAGCTTTCTTT. The chain carries TRBV5-1 and TRBJ1-1, with D tentatively TRBD1 (6 bases). Germline V gives CDR1 SGHRS, CDR2 YFSETQ. This CDR3 is 16 amino acids long. Trimming removed 0 bases at V and 0 bases at J, with 12 bases between.

The V call is TRBV7-8, the J call TRBJ2-7; tentatively, D is TRBD1 (5 bases). V was clipped by 1 base and J by 0 bases, with 7 bases between them. The CDR3 loop spans 14 amino acids. Germline CDR1 is SGHVS and CDR2 is FQNEAQ. The CDR3 loop is CASSLGQSSYEQYF. The CDR3 bases are TGTGCCAGCAGCTTAGGACAGAGCTCCTACGAGCAGTACTTC.

The V and J genes are TRBV15 and TRBJ1-2; D remains ambiguous. The CDR3 extends over 16 amino acids. V lost 0 bases, J lost 2 bases, and 13 bases lay in between. Germline V gene lookup returns CDR1 LNHNV and CDR2 YYDKDF (reference sequence). CDR3 nucleotides: TGTGCCACCAGCAGAGATTTGAGGGAACTAAACTATGGCTACACCTTC. This codes for CATSRDLRELNYGYTF.

The gene calls are TRBV5-1 and TRBJ2-3; 16 bases map to TRBD2. CDR1 SGHRS and CDR2 YFSETQ come from the germline V gene. The CDR3 length is 17 residues. Trimming cost V 2 bases and J 2 bases; bases outside gene matches: 2. CDR3 in DNA: TGCGCCAGCAGCTTCGGGACTAGCGGGAGGGCCACAGATACGCAGTATTTT. Its protein product is CASSFGTSGRATDTQYF.

This sequence joins TRBV7-2 and TRBJ2-7; D is possibly TRBD2 (5 bases). Trimming pared 1 base from V and 7 bases from J, leaving 11 bases between. This CDR3 is 13 amino acids long. Per germline, CDR1 SGHTA and CDR2 FQGNSA. The CDR3 spells CASSLDATGEQYF. CDR3 coding DNA: TGTGCCAGCAGCTTAGACGCGACGGGGGAGCAGTACTTC.